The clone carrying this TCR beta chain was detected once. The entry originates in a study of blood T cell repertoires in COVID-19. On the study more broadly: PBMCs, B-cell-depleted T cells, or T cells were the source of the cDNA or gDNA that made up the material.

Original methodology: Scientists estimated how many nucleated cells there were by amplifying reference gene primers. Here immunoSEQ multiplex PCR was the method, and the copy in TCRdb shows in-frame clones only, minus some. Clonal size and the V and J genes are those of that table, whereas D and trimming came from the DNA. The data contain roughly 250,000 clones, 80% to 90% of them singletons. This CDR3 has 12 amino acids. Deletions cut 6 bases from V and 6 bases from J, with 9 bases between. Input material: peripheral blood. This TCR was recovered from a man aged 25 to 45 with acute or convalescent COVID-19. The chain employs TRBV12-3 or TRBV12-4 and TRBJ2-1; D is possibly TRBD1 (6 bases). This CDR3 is CASSLTGNEQFF. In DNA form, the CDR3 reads TGTGCCAGCAGCCTGACAGGCAATGAGCAGTTCTTC.